This T cell receptor beta chain was found in a study of cytomegalovirus exposure and HLA in healthy donors. PCR was performed using 60 Vbeta and 13 Jbeta primers. Profiled with immunoSEQ multiplex PCR; TCRdb holds only in-frame clones, not every one. The repertoire holds about 98,000 clones, about two thirds seen once, with roughly 2.5% in the top ten. The sequencing sample was made of PBMCs. This receptor was obtained from a man in his fifties or sixties in good health and CMV-seronegative.

CDR3 loop: CASSYPAGGPYNEQFF. CDR3 nucleotides: TGTGCCAGCAGCTACCCAGCGGGAGGGCCCTACAATGAGCAGTTCTTC. The gene calls are TRBV7-9 and TRBJ2-1; 10 nucleotides agree with TRBD2. This CDR3 comprises 16 residues. Germline assignment: CDR1 SEHNR and CDR2 FQNEAQ (reference sequence). V dropped 4 bases and J dropped 2; count of bases not matched to a gene: 5. The whole variable domain, filled in from reference TRBV7-9 and TRBJ2-1, reads DTGVSQNPRHKITKRGQNVTFRCDPISEHNRLYWYRQTLGQGPEFLTYFQNEAQLEKSRLLSDRFSAERPKGSFSTLEIQRTEQGDSAMYLCASSYPAGGPYNEQFFGPGTRLTVL.